These 9 T cell receptor beta chains originate from one sample sequenced in a study of T-cell reconstitution after alpha-beta-depleted transplantation in children. Library preparation (for TCRbeta) was performed with unique molecular identifiers. TCRdb processed the PCR reads anew with MiXCR; each CDR3 protein has one entry. The table records a few hundred thousand distinct CDR3 sequences, roughly 22% of them present only once. Sequencing was performed on PBMCs from the stem cell graft donor, taken from the stem cell graft. The receptors here all came from a human donor who donated a stem cell graft to a child with acute myeloid leukemia.

J is TRBJ2-7 and V is TRBV5-1, with TRBD2 identical over 12 bases. In germline, CDR1 is SGHRS, CDR2 YFSETQ. The CDR3 totals 15 residues. V was clipped by 4 bases and J by 0 bases; unmatched bases: 2. The CDR3 region has the DNA TGCGCCAGCAGCCGGACTAGCGGGGCCTCCTACGAGCAGTACTTC. It yields the protein CASSRTSGASYEQYF.

The chain employs TRBV7-6 and TRBJ2-7; 8 bases are a match to TRBD1. In germline, CDR1 is SGHVS, CDR2 FNYEAQ. V was pared by 5 bases and J by 5 bases, with 5 bases of the junction left unmatched. There are 13 residues in the CDR3. As DNA, the CDR3 is TGTGCCAGCAGCCCAGAACAGGGGGACGAGCAGTACTTC. Translated: CASSPEQGDEQYF. The whole variable domain, filled in from reference TRBV7-6 and TRBJ2-7, reads GAGVSQSPRYKVTKRGQDVALRCDPISGHVSLYWYRQALGQGPEFLTYFNYEAQQDKSGLPNDRFSAERPEGSISTLTIQRTEQRDSAMYRCASSPEQGDEQYFGPGTRLTVT.

This chain joins TRBV6-5 and TRBJ1-5; D may be TRBD1 (6 bases). The germline V gene encodes CDR1 MNHEY and CDR2 SVGAGI. The CDR3 runs to 16 residues. Trimming left V 4 bases short and J 4 bases short, with 17 bases between. The CDR3 DNA reads TGTGCCAGCAGTTTTGGGACAAGGGATCCAAATCAGCCCCAGCATTTT. Residues: CASSFGTRDPNQPQHF.

This rearrangement joins TRBV10-3 to TRBJ2-5; D not resolved. Germline V CDR1 and CDR2: ENHRY, SYGVKD. The CDR3 consists of 12 residues. V lost 3 bases to trimming and J lost 2 bases, with 4 bases between them. CDR3 coding DNA: TGTGCCATCAGTGACCTACAAGAGACCCAGTACTTC. This sequence encodes CAISDLQETQYF.

This clonotype has only a few counts. The CDR3 here is CSAIGGGYEQYF. The CDR3 bases are TGCAGTGCTATCGGGGGAGGCTACGAGCAGTACTTC. The V gene is TRBV20-1, the J gene TRBJ2-7; maybe TRBD2 (6 bases). This CDR3 is 12 amino acids long. V was trimmed by 4 bases and J by 3 bases, leaving 10 bases between them. CDR1 DFQATT and CDR2 SNEGSKA come from the germline V gene (reference sequence).

This clonotype was detected ten times or more. The chain recombines TRBV29-1 with TRBJ2-7, with 7 bases identical to TRBD1. Trimming at V came to 2 bases and at J to 2 bases, leaving 3 bases not matched to a gene. The CDR3 covers 13 residues. Germline CDR1 SQVTM, CDR2 ANQGSEA. The CDR3, as DNA: TGCAGCGTTGAACAGGGGGTCCCCTACGAGCAGTACTTC. Amino acids: CSVEQGVPYEQYF.

This clonotype was detected a few times. Here the CDR3 reads CASTEPYGNEQFF. CDR3 in DNA: TGTGCCAGCACCGAGCCTTATGGGAATGAGCAGTTCTTC. This chain joins TRBV12-3 or TRBV12-4 and TRBJ2-1; D is ambiguous. There are 13 residues in the CDR3. V gave up 7 bases and J gave up 7 bases, with 14 bases separating them.

The chain carries TRBV29-1 and TRBJ2-2; 7 bases agree with TRBD2. Germline CDR1 reads SQVTM; CDR2 reads ANQGSEA. After removal of 7 bases from V and 5 bases from J, the junction contained 19 bases not matched to a gene. The CDR3 has 17 amino acids. CDR3 sequence reads: CSAPDPRRELGTGELFF. CDR3 DNA sequence: TGCAGCGCCCCCGACCCCCGGCGGGAGTTGGGAACCGGGGAGCTGTTTTTT.

This clonotype was counted a few times. The V gene is TRBV7-2, the J gene TRBJ1-5, with 7 bases fitting TRBD1. The CDR3 contains 13 residues. The ends lost 1 base at V and 9 bases at J; junction bases unmatched: 3. Germline CDR1 is SGHTA and CDR2 is FQGNSA. The DNA of the CDR3 is TGTGCCAGCAGCTTAGGCCGGGACAGGCCCCAGCATTTT. Protein: CASSLGRDRPQHF.